This is a list of T cell receptor beta chains from one sample in a study of T cell repertoires in cytomegalovirus infection. Their target antigens are unknown. TCRdb redid the calling of the reads with MiXCR, one entry per CDR3 protein. The data show about 350,000 distinct CDR3 sequences, nearly 35% seen once. Material: cultured PBMCs, obtained from culture after CMV antigen stimulation. The source of these receptors is a human donor in good health (CMV status not recorded). Some clones in this sample may be carry-over from other donors' samples. The CDR3 runs from the conserved cysteine through the conserved F or W. The D gene is left open where the match is weak.

d_gene,v_gene,j_gene,CDR3aa
.,TRBV27,TRBJ1-5,CASSSSSGNQPQHF
.,TRBV12-3/TRBV12-4,TRBJ1-1,CASSPTGGDTEAFF
.,TRBV11-3,TRBJ2-5,CASKGGWQETQYF
.,TRBV19,TRBJ1-2,CASFIAGYGYTF
TRBD1,TRBV27,TRBJ2-3,CASRNRGPRGDTQYF
.,TRBV19,TRBJ2-1,CASSTVADSYNEQFF
.,TRBV7-9,TRBJ2-1,CASSPRTSVEQFF
.,TRBV5-4,TRBJ2-5,CASRRLPQETQYF
.,TRBV7-2,TRBJ2-5,CASSLDGGVRETQYF
.,TRBV28,TRBJ2-5,CASSPRGKQETQYF
.,TRBV7-2,TRBJ1-5,CASSPYSGKLFMWGDSNQPQHF
.,TRBV7-1,TRBJ2-1,CASSSDRRWEQFF
.,TRBV4-1,TRBJ1-1,CASSQVGVTAFF
.,TRBV7-2,TRBJ1-1,CASRQAGNTEAFF
.,TRBV28,TRBJ2-1,CASSSHGEQFF
.,TRBV28,TRBJ1-1,CASSLLVVREAFF
TRBD2,TRBV5-1,TRBJ2-1,CASSTATGLAGYNEQFF
TRBD2,TRBV11-2,TRBJ2-1,CASSPFSGRIDNEQFF
TRBD2,TRBV2,TRBJ2-7,CASSFGTSYYEQYF
TRBD2,TRBV10-3,TRBJ2-5,CAIRGIAGEGTQYF